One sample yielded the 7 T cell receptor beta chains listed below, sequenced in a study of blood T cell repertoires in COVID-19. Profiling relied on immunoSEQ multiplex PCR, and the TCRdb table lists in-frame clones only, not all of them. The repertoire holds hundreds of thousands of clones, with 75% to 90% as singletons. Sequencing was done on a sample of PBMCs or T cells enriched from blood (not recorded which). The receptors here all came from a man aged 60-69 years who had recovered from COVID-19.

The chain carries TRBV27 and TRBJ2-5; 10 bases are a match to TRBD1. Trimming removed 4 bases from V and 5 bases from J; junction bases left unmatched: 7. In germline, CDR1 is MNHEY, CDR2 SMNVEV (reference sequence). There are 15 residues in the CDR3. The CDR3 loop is CASSSPGQGRETQYF. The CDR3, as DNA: TGTGCCAGCAGTTCGCCGGGACAGGGGAGGGAGACCCAGTACTTC.

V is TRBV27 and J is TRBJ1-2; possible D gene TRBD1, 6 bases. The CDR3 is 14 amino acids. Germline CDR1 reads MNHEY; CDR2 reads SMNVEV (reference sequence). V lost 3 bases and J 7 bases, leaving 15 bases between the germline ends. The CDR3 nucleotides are TGTGCCAGCAGTTTCGCGGGGGGCGAAAGTGGCTACACCTTC. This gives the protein CASSFAGGESGYTF.

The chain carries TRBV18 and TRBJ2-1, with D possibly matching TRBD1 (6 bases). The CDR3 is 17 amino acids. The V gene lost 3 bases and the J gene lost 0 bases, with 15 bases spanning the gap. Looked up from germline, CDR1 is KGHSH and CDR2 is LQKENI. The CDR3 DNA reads TGTGCCAGCTCACCGAGGGGGAGAAGCAGCTCCTACAATGAGCAGTTCTTC. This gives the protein CASSPRGRSSSYNEQFF. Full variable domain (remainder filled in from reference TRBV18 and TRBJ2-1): NAGVMQNPRHLVRRRGQEARLRCSPMKGHSHVYWYRQLPEEGLKFMVYLQKENIIDESGMPKERFSAEFPKEGPSILRIQQVVRGDSAAYFCASSPRGRSSSYNEQFFGPGTRLTVL.

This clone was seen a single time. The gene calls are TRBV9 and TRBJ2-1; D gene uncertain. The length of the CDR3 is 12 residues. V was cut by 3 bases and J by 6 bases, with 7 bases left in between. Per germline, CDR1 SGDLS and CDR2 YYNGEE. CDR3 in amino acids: CASSALPNEQFF. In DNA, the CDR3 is TGTGCCAGCAGCGCCCTCCCCAATGAGCAGTTCTTC.

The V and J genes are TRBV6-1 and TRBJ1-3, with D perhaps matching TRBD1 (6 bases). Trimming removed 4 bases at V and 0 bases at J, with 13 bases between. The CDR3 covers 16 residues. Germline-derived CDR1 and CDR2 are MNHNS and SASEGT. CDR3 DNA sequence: TGTGCCAGCAGTGCCCGGGACATATTCTCTGGAAACACCATATATTTT. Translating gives CASSARDIFSGNTIYF.

The chain's CDR3 is CASSQTNLGTGVDEQFF. CDR3 DNA: TGTGCCAGCAGCCAGACCAACCTCGGGACAGGGGTCGATGAGCAGTTCTTC. V is TRBV4-2 and J is TRBJ2-1; 10 bases map to TRBD1. Trimming cost V 3 bases and J 8 bases; bases outside gene matches: 13. CDR1 and CDR2 from the germline V gene are LGHNA and YNFKEQ. This CDR3 spans 17 amino acids.

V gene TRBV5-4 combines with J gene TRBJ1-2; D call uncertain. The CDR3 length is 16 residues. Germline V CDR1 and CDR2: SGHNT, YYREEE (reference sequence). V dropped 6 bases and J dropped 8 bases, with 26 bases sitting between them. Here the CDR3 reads CASTPGRNPLDGGYTF. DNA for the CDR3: TGTGCCAGCACACCCGGCAGGAACCCCCTGGATGGAGGCTACACCTTC.